These 16 T cell receptor beta chains were sequenced from one sample in a study of blood T cell repertoires in COVID-19. Method: immunoSEQ multiplex PCR; TCRdb's copy keeps in-frame clones and lacks some. Here the sample spans 85,000 to 130,000 clones, about four fifths being singletons. The specimen sequenced was peripheral blood. Receptor source: a woman at least 80 years old with active or convalescent COVID-19.

This chain connects TRBV15 to TRBJ2-7; 11 bases are a match to TRBD2. Germline V gene sequence: CDR1 LNHNV, CDR2 YYDKDF (reference sequence). V was pared by 1 base and J by 1 base, with 6 bases of the junction left unmatched. The length of the CDR3 is 17 residues. CDR3 bases: TGTGCCACCAGCAGAGGTGTAGCGGGAGGGAGGTCCTACGAGCAGTACTTC. This translates into CATSRGVAGGRSYEQYF.

V gene TRBV28 combines with J gene TRBJ1-1; no definite D call. V dropped 8 bases and J dropped 0 bases, with 13 bases sitting between them. The CDR3 loop spans 14 amino acids. Per germline, CDR1 MDHEN and CDR2 SYDVKM. CDR3 DNA sequence: TGTGCCAGCCACAAGACATCGTTGAACACTGAAGCTTTCTTT. It is translated as CASHKTSLNTEAFF.

This chain joins TRBV7-3 and TRBJ1-1, with D possibly TRBD1 on 5 matching bases. The CDR3 has 14 amino acids. V lost 3 bases, J lost 3 bases, and 11 bases lay in between. CDR1 SGHTA and CDR2 FQGTGA come from the germline V gene. CDR3 sequence: CASSFNTGDTEAFF. The CDR3 nucleotides read TGTGCCAGCAGCTTTAATACAGGAGACACTGAAGCTTTCTTT.

J is TRBJ1-1 and V is TRBV28; no clear D gene. Trimming stripped 4 bases from V and 7 bases from J, with 19 bases between. Germline lookup yields CDR1 MDHEN and CDR2 SYDVKM. This CDR3 comprises 15 residues. In nucleotides, the CDR3 is TGTGCCAGCAGTTATCTCCAGGTAGATCCTCGTGAAGCTTTCTTT. Translating gives CASSYLQVDPREAFF.

The chain's CDR3 is CASSSVGTERKLFF. The CDR3 DNA reads TGTGCCAGCAGCTCAGTCGGGACAGAGAGAAAACTGTTTTTT. This chain links TRBV3-1 (or the pseudogene TRBV3-2) with TRBJ1-4; 7 bases fit TRBD1. Germline V lookup: CDR1 LGHDT, CDR2 YNNKEL (reference sequence). This CDR3 comprises 14 residues. Trimming removed 5 bases from V and 10 bases from J; junction bases left unmatched: 10.

The V and J genes are TRBV4-1 and TRBJ2-5; D gene unclear. The CDR3 spans 14 residues. V lost 0 bases and J lost 5, with 10 bases in between. Germline V gene lookup returns CDR1 MGHRA and CDR2 YSYEKL. The CDR3 nucleotides are TGCGCCAGCAGCCAAGATACGGGTTGGGAGACCCAGTACTTC. This encodes CASSQDTGWETQYF.

This chain uses TRBV30 with TRBJ1-1; no clear D gene. This CDR3 spans 13 amino acids. CDR1 and CDR2 (germline): GTSNPN, SVGIG (reference sequence). With 3 bases removed from V and 2 bases from J, the gap between germline ends came to 10 bases. CDR3: CAWRGDLNTEAFF. DNA for the CDR3: TGTGCCTGGAGAGGAGATCTCAACACTGAAGCTTTCTTT.

This clone was counted a single time. In DNA, the CDR3 is TGTGCCAGCAGTTTATGGGAAAGACAGCAAAACACTGAAGCTTTCTTT. Encoded protein: CASSLWERQQNTEAFF. This chain uses TRBV28 with TRBJ1-1; a weak D match, TRBD1 (5 bases). The CDR3 sequence is 16 residues long. Trimming cost V 0 bases and J 2 bases, with 13 bases left between them. CDR1 is MDHEN, CDR2 SYDVKM, per germline.

This clone was counted only a few times. V is TRBV27 and J is TRBJ2-2; D not certain. V lost 1 base to trimming and J lost 2 bases, with 8 bases between them. Looked up from germline, CDR1 is MNHEY and CDR2 is SMNVEV (reference sequence). The CDR3 sequence is 15 residues long. The CDR3 sequence is CASSLYSFNTGELFF. The CDR3 DNA reads TGTGCCAGCAGTTTATATAGTTTTAACACCGGGGAGCTGTTTTTT.

This clone was detected only once. A junction boundary mismatches the germline segment, possibly from a read error. In DNA form, the CDR3 reads TGTGCCAGCGGTGAGGTGGGGGGTAACTATGGCTACACCTTC. Amino acids: CASGEVGGNYGYTF. The V gene is TRBV25-1, the J gene TRBJ1-2; D might be TRBD1 (5 bases). Germline V lookup: CDR1 MGHDK, CDR2 SYGVNS. The CDR3 runs to 14 residues.

V is TRBV2 and J is TRBJ1-2, with 10 bases that match TRBD1. The CDR3 contains 14 residues. Germline CDR1 is SNHLY and CDR2 is FYNNEI. Unmatched junction bases numbered 7, after V lost 4 bases and J lost 8 bases. DNA for the CDR3: TGTGCCAGCAGTGGGGGGACAGGGGTGGAAGGCTACACCTTC. Translating gives CASSGGTGVEGYTF.

The chain recombines TRBV4-2 with TRBJ1-3, with 8 positions matching TRBD1. The V and J ends lost 3 bases and 0 bases, in that order; junction bases with no gene match: 4. CDR1 and CDR2 (germline): LGHNA, YNFKEQ. The CDR3 sequence is 16 residues long. The CDR3 spells CASSQITGGSGNTIYF. Here the CDR3 DNA reads TGTGCCAGCAGCCAGATTACAGGGGGCTCTGGAAACACCATATATTTT.

The gene calls are TRBV5-5 and TRBJ2-1, with 11 bases lining up with TRBD2. J lost 9 bases, V lost 4 bases, and 9 bases had no gene match. CDR1 SGHKS and CDR2 YYEKEE come from the germline V gene (reference sequence). This CDR3 is built from 15 residues. CDR3 sequence (DNA): TGTGCCAGCAGCCTCTTAGCGGGAGGGAGTAGTGAGCAGTTCTTC. Amino acids: CASSLLAGGSSEQFF.

This rearrangement joins TRBV18 to TRBJ1-2; 12 bases are a match to TRBD1. V dropped 3 bases and J dropped 0; count of bases not matched to a gene: 8. CDR1 and CDR2 from the germline V gene are KGHSH and LQKENI. This CDR3 has 18 amino acids. CDR3 DNA: TGTGCCAGCTCACCCGGGACAGGGGGCCCGTCAGCTAACTATGGCTACACCTTC. Residues: CASSPGTGGPSANYGYTF. Complete variable domain (other parts from reference TRBV18 and TRBJ1-2): NAGVMQNPRHLVRRRGQEARLRCSPMKGHSHVYWYRQLPEEGLKFMVYLQKENIIDESGMPKERFSAEFPKEGPSILRIQQVVRGDSAAYFCASSPGTGGPSANYGYTFGSGTRLTVV.

The CDR3 sequence is CASSEAGVGRGETQYF. CDR3 DNA sequence: TGTGCCAGCAGTGAAGCGGGGGTGGGGAGGGGTGAGACCCAGTACTTC. The rearrangement links TRBV6-1 to TRBJ2-5, with 7 bases matching TRBD2. CDR1 is MNHNS and CDR2 is SASEGT in the germline V gene. Trimming cost V 0 bases and J 5 bases; bases outside gene matches: 9. The CDR3 loop spans 16 amino acids.

The J gene is TRBJ2-5, the V gene TRBV9; TRBD1 is a possible D gene (6 bases). Germline CDR1 reads SGDLS; CDR2 reads YYNGEE. This CDR3 has 15 amino acids. V was shortened by 4 bases and J by 5 bases, with 18 bases between the two germline ends. CDR3 protein: CASSPLEARGETQYF. The CDR3 region has the DNA TGTGCCAGCAGCCCCCTGGAGGCTAGGGGGGAGACCCAGTACTTC.